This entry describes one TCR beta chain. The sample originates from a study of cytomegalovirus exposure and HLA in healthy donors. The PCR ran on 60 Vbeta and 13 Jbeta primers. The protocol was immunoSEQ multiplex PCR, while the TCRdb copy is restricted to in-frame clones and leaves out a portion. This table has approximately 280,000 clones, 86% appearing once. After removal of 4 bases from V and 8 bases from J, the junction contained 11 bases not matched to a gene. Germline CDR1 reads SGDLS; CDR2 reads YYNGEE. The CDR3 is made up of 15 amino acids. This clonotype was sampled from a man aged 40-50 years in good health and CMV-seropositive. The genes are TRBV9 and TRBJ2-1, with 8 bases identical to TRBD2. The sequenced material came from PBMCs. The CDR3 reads CASSPSGSLTYEQFF. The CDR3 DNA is TGTGCCAGCAGCCCCAGCGGGAGTCTCACCTATGAGCAGTTCTTC.